This TCR beta chain was sequenced in a study of blood T cell repertoires in COVID-19. Germline V gene lookup returns CDR1 SNHLY and CDR2 FYNNEI. Trimming cost V 6 bases and J 7 bases; bases outside gene matches: 11. The CDR3 has 15 amino acids. Clones were sequenced by immunoSEQ multiplex PCR, and TCRdb holds only the in-frame ones, with some missing. Altogether about 210,000 clones are present, around 82% being singletons, with the ten largest covering around 7.7%. Specimen: peripheral blood. This clonotype originated in a woman aged 65 to 85 with acute or convalescent COVID-19. The chain employs TRBV2 and TRBJ1-3, with 8 positions matching TRBD1. CDR3 region: CASSPGTGAANTIYF. The CDR3 region has the DNA TGTGCCAGCAGCCCTGGGACAGGCGCCGCGAACACCATATATTTT.